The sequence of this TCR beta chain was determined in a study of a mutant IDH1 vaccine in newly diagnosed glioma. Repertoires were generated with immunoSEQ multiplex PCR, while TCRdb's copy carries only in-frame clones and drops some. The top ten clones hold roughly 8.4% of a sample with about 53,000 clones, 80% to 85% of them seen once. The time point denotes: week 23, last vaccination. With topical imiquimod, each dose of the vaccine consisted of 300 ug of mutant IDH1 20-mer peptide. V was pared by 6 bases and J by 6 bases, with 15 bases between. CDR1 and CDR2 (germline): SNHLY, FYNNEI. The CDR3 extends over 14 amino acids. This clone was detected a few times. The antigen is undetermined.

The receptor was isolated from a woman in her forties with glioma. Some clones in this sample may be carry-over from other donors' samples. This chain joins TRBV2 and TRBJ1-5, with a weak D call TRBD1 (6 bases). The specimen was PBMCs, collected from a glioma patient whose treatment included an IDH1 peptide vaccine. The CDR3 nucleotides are TGTGCCAGCAGCAGCCAGGGAGGGGGTCAGCCCCAGCATTTT. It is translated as CASSSQGGGQPQHF. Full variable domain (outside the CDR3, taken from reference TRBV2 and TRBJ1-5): EPEVTQTPSHQVTQMGQEVILRCVPISNHLYFYWYRQILGQKVEFLVSFYNNEISEKSEIFDDQFSVERPDGSNFTLKIRSTKLEDSAMYFCASSSQGGGQPQHFGDGTRLSIL.